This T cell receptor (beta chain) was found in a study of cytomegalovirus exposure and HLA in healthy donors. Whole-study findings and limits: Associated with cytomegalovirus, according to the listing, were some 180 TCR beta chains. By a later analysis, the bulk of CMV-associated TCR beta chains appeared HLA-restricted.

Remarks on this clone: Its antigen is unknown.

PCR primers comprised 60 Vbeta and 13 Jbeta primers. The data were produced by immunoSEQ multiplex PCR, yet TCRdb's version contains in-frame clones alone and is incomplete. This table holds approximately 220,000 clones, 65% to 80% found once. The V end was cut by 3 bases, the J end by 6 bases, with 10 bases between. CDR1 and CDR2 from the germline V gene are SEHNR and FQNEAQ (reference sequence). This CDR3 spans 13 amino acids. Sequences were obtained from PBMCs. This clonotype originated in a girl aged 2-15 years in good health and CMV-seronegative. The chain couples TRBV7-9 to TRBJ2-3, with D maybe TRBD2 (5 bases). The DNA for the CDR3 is TGTGCCAGCAGCTTCACTAGTCCTGATACGCAGTATTTT. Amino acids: CASSFTSPDTQYF.